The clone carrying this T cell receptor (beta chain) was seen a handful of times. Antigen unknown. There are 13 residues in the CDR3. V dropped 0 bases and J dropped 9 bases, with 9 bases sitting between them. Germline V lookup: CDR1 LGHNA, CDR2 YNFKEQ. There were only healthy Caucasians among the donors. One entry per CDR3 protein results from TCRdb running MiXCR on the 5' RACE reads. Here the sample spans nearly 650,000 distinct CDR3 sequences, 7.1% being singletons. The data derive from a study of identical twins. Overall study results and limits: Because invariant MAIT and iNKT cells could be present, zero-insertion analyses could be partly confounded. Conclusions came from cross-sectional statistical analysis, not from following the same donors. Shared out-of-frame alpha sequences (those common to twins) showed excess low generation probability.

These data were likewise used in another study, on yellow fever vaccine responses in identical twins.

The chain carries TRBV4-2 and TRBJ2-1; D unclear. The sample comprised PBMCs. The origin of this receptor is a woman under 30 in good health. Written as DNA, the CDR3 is TGTGCCAGCAGCCAAGAACGGCCCACTGAGCAGTTCTTC. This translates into CASSQERPTEQFF.